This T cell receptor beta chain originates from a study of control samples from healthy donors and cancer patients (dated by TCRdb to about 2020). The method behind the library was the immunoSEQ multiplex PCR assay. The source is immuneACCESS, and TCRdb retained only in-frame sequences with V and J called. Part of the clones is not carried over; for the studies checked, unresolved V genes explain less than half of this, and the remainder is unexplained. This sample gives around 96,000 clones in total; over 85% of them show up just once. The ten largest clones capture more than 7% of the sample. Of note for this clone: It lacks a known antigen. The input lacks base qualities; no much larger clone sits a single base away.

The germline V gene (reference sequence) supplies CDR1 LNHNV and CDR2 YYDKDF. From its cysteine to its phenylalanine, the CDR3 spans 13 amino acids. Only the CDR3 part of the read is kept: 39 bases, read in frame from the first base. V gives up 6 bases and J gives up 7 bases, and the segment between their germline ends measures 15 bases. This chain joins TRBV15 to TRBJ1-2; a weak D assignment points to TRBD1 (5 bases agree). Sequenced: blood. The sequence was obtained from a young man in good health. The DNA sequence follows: TGTGCCACCAGAACCAGAGGCGGGGCTGGCTACACCTTC. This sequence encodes CATRTRGGAGYTF.